These 5 T cell receptor beta chains share one sample of origin, sequenced in a study of T cells in Graves' hyperthyroidism and ophthalmopathy. From RNA transcripts, TCR beta CDR3 regions were amplified. HTBI primers were the set used in a first-round RT-PCR of the TCR CDR3. TCRdb passed the multiplex PCR reads through MiXCR, listing each CDR3 protein once. In the table there are hundreds of thousands of distinct CDR3 sequences, roughly 15% of which are singletons. Sequenced input: blood. The receptors stem from a young woman with Graves' ophthalmopathy.

The chain combines TRBV5-1 with TRBJ1-1; D might be TRBD1 (5 bases). This CDR3 is built from 17 residues. V was pared by 0 bases and J by 0 bases, with 15 bases between. Germline V gene sequence: CDR1 SGHRS, CDR2 YFSETQ. The CDR3 coding sequence is TGCGCCAGCAGCTTGGAACCGCAGGGATTCCTGAACACTGAAGCTTTCTTT. This gives the protein CASSLEPQGFLNTEAFF. Filled out from reference TRBV5-1 and TRBJ1-1, the complete variable domain reads KAGVTQTPRYLIKTRGQQVTLSCSPISGHRSVSWYQQTPGQGLQFLFEYFSETQRNKGNFPGRFSGRQFSNSRSEMNVSTLELGDSALYLCASSLEPQGFLNTEAFFGQGTRLTVV.

A note on this clonotype: This may arise from a read error, as a much more abundant clone is one base away. This rearrangement joins TRBV15 to TRBJ1-2, with 9 bases matching TRBD1. This CDR3 is 18 amino acids long. The germline CDR1 and CDR2 sequences are LNHNV and YYDKDF (reference sequence). The J segment lost 4 bases and the V segment lost 1 base, leaving 13 bases of the junction unmatched. The chain's CDR3 is CATSRGFGGQGLSYGYTF. CDR3 DNA: TGTGCCACCAGCAGAGGTTTTGGCGGACAGGGGCTAAGCTATGGCTACACCTTC.

The sample holds many counts of this clonotype. This chain joins TRBV7-2 and TRBJ2-1; TRBD2 matches 7 bases. The germline gives CDR1 SGHTA, CDR2 FQGNSA. Germline trimming cut 5 bases from V and 5 bases from J; bases unmatched to any gene: 6. CDR3 length: 14 residues. CDR3 sequence reads: CASSKTGGDNEQFF. CDR3 in DNA: TGTGCCAGCAGCAAAACTGGGGGGGACAATGAGCAGTTCTTC.

As concerns this clonotype: One base away lies a much larger clone, so this may be a sequencing read error. The chain carries TRBV30 and TRBJ1-1, with D perhaps matching TRBD1 (5 bases). CDR1 and CDR2 from the germline V gene are GTSNPN and SVGIG (reference sequence). This CDR3 comprises 13 residues. This CDR3 reads CAWMSGGNTEALF. The CDR3 nucleotides read TGTGCCTGGATGTCGGGGGGGAACACTGAAGCTCTCTTT.

Many counts were recorded for this clonotype. The J gene is TRBJ2-7, the V gene TRBV6-1, with 9 bases that match TRBD1. CDR1 and CDR2 from the germline V gene are MNHNS and SASEGT. This CDR3 region has 15 residues. The J segment lost 4 bases and the V segment lost 1 base, leaving 5 bases of the junction unmatched. The CDR3 is CASSEGGTGRYEQYF. The CDR3 nucleotides read TGTGCCAGCAGTGAAGGGGGGACAGGGAGGTACGAGCAGTACTTC.